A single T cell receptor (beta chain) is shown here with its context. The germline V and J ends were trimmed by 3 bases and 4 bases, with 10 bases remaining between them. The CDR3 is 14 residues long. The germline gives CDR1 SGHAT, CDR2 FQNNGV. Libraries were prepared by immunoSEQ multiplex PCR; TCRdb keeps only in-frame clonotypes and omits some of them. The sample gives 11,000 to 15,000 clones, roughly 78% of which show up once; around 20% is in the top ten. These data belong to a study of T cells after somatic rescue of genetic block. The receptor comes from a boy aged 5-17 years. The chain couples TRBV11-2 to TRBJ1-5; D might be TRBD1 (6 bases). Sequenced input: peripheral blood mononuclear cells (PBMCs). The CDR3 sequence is CASSLQGPNQPQHF. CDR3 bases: TGTGCCAGCAGCTTGCAGGGGCCGAATCAGCCCCAGCATTTT.